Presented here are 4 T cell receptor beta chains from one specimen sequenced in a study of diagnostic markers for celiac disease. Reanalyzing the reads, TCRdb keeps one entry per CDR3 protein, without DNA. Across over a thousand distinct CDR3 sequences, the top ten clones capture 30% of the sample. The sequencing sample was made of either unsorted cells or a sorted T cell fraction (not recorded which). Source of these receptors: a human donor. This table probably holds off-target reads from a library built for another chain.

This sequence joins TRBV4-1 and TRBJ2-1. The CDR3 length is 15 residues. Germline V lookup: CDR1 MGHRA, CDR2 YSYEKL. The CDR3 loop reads CASSHYRGLYNEQFF.

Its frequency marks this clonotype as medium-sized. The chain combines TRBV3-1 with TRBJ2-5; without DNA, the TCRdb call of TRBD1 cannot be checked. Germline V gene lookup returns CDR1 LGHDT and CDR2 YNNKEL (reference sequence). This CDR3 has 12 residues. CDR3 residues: CASSRGEKTQYF.

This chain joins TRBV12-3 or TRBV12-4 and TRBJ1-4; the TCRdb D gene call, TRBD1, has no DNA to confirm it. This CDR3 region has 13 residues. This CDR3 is CASSRQGGEKLFF.

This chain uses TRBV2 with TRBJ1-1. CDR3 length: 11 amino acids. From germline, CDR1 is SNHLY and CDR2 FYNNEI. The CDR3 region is CASTLGNEAFF.